Listed below are T cell receptor beta chains from one sample, sequenced in a study of shared clonotypes between healthy human individuals. Sequencing was performed with immunoSEQ multiplex PCR; in TCRdb, only in-frame clones are kept and a portion is missing. Of just over 2,000,000 clones detected, about 95% appear once; the ten largest clones hold about 1.1%. Sequencing was carried out using naive CD8+ T cells sorted from blood. The receptors shown here come from a man between 18 and 29 years old in good health. Both conserved end residues are part of each CDR3. D genes are given only for firm matches. Expanded clones are given a class, and other clones once, few, many or no size at all.

v_gene	j_gene	abundance	d_gene	CDR3aa	CDR3nt
TRBV5-6	TRBJ1-3	.	.	CASSLLGSGNTIYF	TGTGCCAGCAGCTTGCTTGGGTCTGGAAACACCATATATTTT
TRBV7-2	TRBJ2-5	.	TRBD1	CASSRTGGYETQYF	TGTGCCAGCAGCCGGACAGGGGGTTATGAGACCCAGTACTTC
TRBV6-5	TRBJ1-1	.	TRBD1	CASSGTANTEAFF	TGTGCCAGCTCCGGGACAGCGAACACTGAAGCTTTCTTT
TRBV11-2	TRBJ1-2	once	.	CASSSGPIGGYTF	TGTGCCAGCAGCTCCGGCCCCATCGGGGGCTACACCTTC
TRBV27	TRBJ2-1	.	TRBD2	CASSIGLAGGGEQFF	TGTGCCAGCAGCATCGGACTAGCGGGAGGGGGTGAGCAGTTCTTC
TRBV6-6	TRBJ1-3	.	TRBD1	CASRGRTGTAGNTIYF	TGTGCCAGCAGGGGCCGGACAGGGACAGCTGGAAACACCATATATTTT
TRBV19	TRBJ1-6	.	TRBD1	CASSPGQVKNSPLHF	TGTGCCAGTAGTCCGGGACAGGTAAAGAATTCACCCCTCCACTTT
TRBV2	TRBJ1-6	.	.	CASSDEGGDSPLHF	TGTGCCAGCTCTGACGAGGGTGGGGATTCACCCCTCCACTTT
TRBV6-5	TRBJ1-4	.	.	CASRGGVATNEKLFF	TGTGCCAGCAGAGGGGGGGTTGCTACTAATGAAAAACTGTTTTTT
TRBV30	TRBJ2-1	.	.	CAWSLAASYNEQFF	TGTGCCTGGAGTTTAGCGGCCTCCTACAATGAGCAGTTCTTC
TRBV6-5	TRBJ1-2	.	.	CASSYSGLLDGYTF	TGTGCCAGCAGTTACTCGGGCTTACTGGATGGCTACACCTTC
TRBV9	TRBJ2-7	.	.	CASSVGPSRDEQYF	TGTGCCAGCAGCGTAGGGCCTTCGAGGGACGAGCAGTACTTC
TRBV7-8	TRBJ2-7	.	.	CASSSARAYEQYF	TGTGCCAGCAGCTCAGCCCGAGCCTACGAGCAGTACTTC
TRBV14	TRBJ2-7	.	TRBD1	CASSPRGYETGAYEQYF	TGTGCCAGCAGCCCACGAGGATATGAGACAGGGGCCTACGAGCAGTACTTC
TRBV7-9	TRBJ2-1	.	TRBD2	CASSLVLAGGDEQFF	TGTGCCAGCAGCTTAGTGTTAGCGGGGGGAGATGAGCAGTTCTTC
TRBV7-9	TRBJ2-5	.	TRBD1	CASSRPDRVGETQYF	TGTGCCAGCAGCCGCCCGGACAGGGTGGGCGAGACCCAGTACTTC
TRBV9	TRBJ2-1	once	.	CASSVVPGANEQFF	TGTGCCAGCAGCGTAGTCCCGGGAGCCAATGAGCAGTTCTTC
TRBV9	TRBJ1-6	.	.	CASSVEPGAPYSYNSPLHF	TGTGCCAGCAGCGTAGAGCCGGGGGCCCCCTACTCCTATAATTCACCCCTCCACTTT
TRBV27	TRBJ1-1	.	.	CASSRGANTEAFF	TGTGCCAGCAGTAGAGGAGCGAACACTGAAGCTTTCTTT
TRBV7-9	TRBJ2-3	.	.	CASSLSSTDTQYF	TGTGCCAGCAGCCTTTCTAGCACAGATACGCAGTATTTT
TRBV29-1	TRBJ2-5	.	.	CSVEEETQYF	TGCAGCGTTGAAGAGGAGACCCAGTACTTC
TRBV9	TRBJ1-3	.	.	CASSDHSGNTIYF	TGTGCCAGCAGCGACCACTCTGGAAACACCATATATTTT
TRBV10-2	TRBJ2-7	.	.	CASGTPYYEQYF	TGCGCCAGCGGGACCCCCTACTACGAGCAGTACTTC
TRBV11-2	TRBJ2-7	.	.	CASSLGDSYEQYF	TGTGCCAGCAGCTTAGGAGACAGTTACGAGCAGTACTTC
TRBV28	TRBJ1-2	.	TRBD1	CASSFLGDSSNYGYTF	TGTGCCAGCAGTTTTTTAGGGGACAGCTCTAACTATGGCTACACCTTC
TRBV7-9	TRBJ2-2	.	TRBD1	CASSHPTGLQAELFF	TGTGCCAGCAGCCACCCGACAGGGTTACAAGCGGAGCTGTTTTTT
TRBV28	TRBJ2-1	.	.	CASSHREQFF	TGTGCCAGCAGCCACCGTGAGCAGTTCTTC
TRBV7-8	TRBJ1-2	.	.	CASSSSNAVSAGYTF	TGTGCCAGCAGCTCTAGTAATGCGGTATCAGCGGGCTACACCTTC
TRBV7-9	TRBJ2-4	.	TRBD1	CASSGDRDLAKNIQYF	TGTGCCAGCAGCGGGGACAGGGATTTAGCCAAAAACATTCAGTACTTC